Shown below are 5 T cell receptor beta chains from a single sample sequenced in a study of blood T cell repertoires in COVID-19 (dated by TCRdb to the early 2020s). Libraries were constructed by the immunoSEQ multiplex PCR assay. TCRdb obtained this table from immuneACCESS and retained in-frame rearrangements with V and J assigned. These tables miss some clones; where compared with another copy, unresolved V genes account for less than half of the shortfall, and the remainder is unexplained. This sample comprises under 100,000 clones, around 82% of them detected only once. In total, the top ten clones hold approximately 3% of the sample. The sequenced material came from peripheral blood. Every receptor here comes from a woman older than 75 with COVID-19, enrolled during active disease.

The chain is built from TRBV18 and TRBJ2-2; 11 bases agree with TRBD1. CDR1 is KGHSH and CDR2 is LQKENI in the germline V gene. The CDR3 contains 18 residues. V lost 3 bases and J lost 4; bases outside the gene matches: 10. The CDR3 bases are TGTGCCAGCTCACCCGTCGGACAGGGGGCGGCGGGCACCGGGGAGCTGTTTTTT. Amino acid sequence: CASSPVGQGAAGTGELFF.

The chain uses TRBV2 and TRBJ2-5; possibly TRBD1 for D (6 bases). The V end lost 2 bases, the J end lost 1 base, and 11 bases lay between the germline ends. There are 15 residues in the CDR3. The germline V gene encodes CDR1 SNHLY and CDR2 FYNNEI. This chain's CDR3 is CASSEYWDTQETQYF. For the CDR3, the DNA is TGTGCCAGCAGTGAATACTGGGACACCCAAGAGACCCAGTACTTC.

This sequence joins TRBV9 and TRBJ1-3; no clear D gene. Germline V gene data show CDR1 as SGDLS and CDR2 as YYNGEE. The CDR3 is 17 amino acids. V lost 3 bases, J lost 0 bases, and 16 bases lay in between. DNA for the CDR3: TGTGCCAGCAGCGCGTCTACCTCGGGAAGCTCTGGAAACACCATATATTTT. This translates into CASSASTSGSSGNTIYF.

CDR3 sequence: CASSLVGTSGTGAYNEQFF. DNA of the CDR3: TGCGCCAGCAGCTTGGTTGGGACTAGCGGGACGGGAGCCTACAATGAGCAGTTCTTC. The J gene is TRBJ2-1, the V gene TRBV5-1, with TRBD2 matching over 13 bases. The V gene's germline CDR1 is SGHRS and CDR2 YFSETQ. The CDR3 consists of 19 residues. V dropped 0 bases and J dropped 2; count of bases not matched to a gene: 8.

The sample holds one count of this clone. The rearrangement uses TRBV5-1 and TRBJ2-3; 11 bases line up with TRBD2. The germline CDR1 and CDR2 sequences are SGHRS and YFSETQ. Losses at the gene ends were 0 bases for V and 6 bases for J; bases not matched to a gene: 9. The CDR3 contains 17 residues. The CDR3 region has the DNA TGCGCCAGCAGCTTGGCCATCCTAGCGGGGGGAGGGGATACGCAGTATTTT. It encodes CASSLAILAGGGDTQYF.